Described below is a single TCR beta chain sequence and its context. Its target is unknown. Profiled with immunoSEQ multiplex PCR; TCRdb holds only in-frame clones, not every one. The sample consists of 35,000 to 50,000 clones, about four fifths of them appearing once. This entry is derived from a study of T cell responses to AZD1222 COVID-19 vaccine. CDR3 length equals 15 residues. Germline V gives CDR1 MNHNS, CDR2 SASEGT. The V and J ends lost 2 bases and 6 bases respectively, with 11 bases between them. Findings and limits, study-wide: Compared with day 0, the breadth and depth of the Spike-specific TCR repertoire rose significantly after two doses of AZD1222. Only a handful of AZD1222 recipients, more than 5 in all, had baseline seropositivity. Most donors were white British, females outnumbered males, and clonal diversity was possibly underestimated.

The source of this sequence is an adult who received the MenACWY meningococcal vaccine as a control. The sequenced sample was peripheral blood, obtained 28 days after the second dose of the MenACWY control vaccine. The rearrangement joins TRBV6-1 to TRBJ1-6, with D possibly being TRBD1 (6 bases). The CDR3 spells CASSEWGRGNSPLHF. DNA for the CDR3: TGTGCCAGCAGTGAATGGGGCAGGGGTAATTCACCCCTCCACTTT.